Reported below is one TCR beta chain. Its antigen specificity is not known. Base qualities are not provided; no much larger clone lies one nucleotide away. V is trimmed back by 4 bases and J by 4 bases, and the junction contains 7 bases that no gene match accounts for. Spanning cysteine to phenylalanine, the CDR3 consists of 15 amino acids. CDR3 DNA is the only sequence kept; it has 45 bases, read in frame from the first base. Per the germline V gene, SGHRS is the CDR1 and YFSETQ is the CDR2. Each depressed patient was matched pairwise with a non-depressed control on sex, age, current smoking status and body mass index. Every participant in the study was of European descent. Patients were diagnosed with major depressive disorder by DSM-IV criteria and had a Hamilton Rating Scale for Depression score of 18 or higher. For at least 8 weeks before enrollment, patients had taken no psychiatric medication of any kind, antidepressants included. Depression severity ranging from moderate to severe was represented among patients. Major medical conditions, Axis I/II comorbidities, regular medication or illicit drug use, and drinking over 100 g alcohol weekly were applied as exclusion criteria for all participants. From each participant, around 30 ml of peripheral blood was collected into EDTA tubes. Using the BD IMag Human CD4 T Lymphocyte Enrichment Set, CD4+ T cells were purified from thawed PBMCs via magnetic negative selection. Flow cytometry confirmed that the CD4+ enrichment method typically gave around 95% purity. A subgroup of a handful of case-control pairs, chosen blind to chemokine receptor expression and flow-cytometric repertoire skewing results, underwent TCRbeta sequencing. All blood samples were drawn in the morning at 8:00 a.m., and PBMCs were separated by Ficoll-Hypaque gradient centrifugation. Until being assayed, PBMCs were kept in liquid nitrogen after cryopreservation by gradual cooling to -80 degrees C.

The entry originates in a study of untreated major depressive disorder (dated 2018 in TCRdb). In terms of the full investigation: This cross-sectional case-control study compared T cell phenotype and TCR repertoire between antidepressant-free major depressive disorder patients and individually matched non-depressed controls. The TCRbeta sequencing followed up on differences in Vbeta 5.1, Vbeta 11 and Vbeta 22 usage that flow cytometry had shown in the whole cohort.

The Qiagen DNeasy Blood and Tissue Kit was used to extract total genomic DNA from the purified CD4+ T cells. Amplification and sequencing of the TCRbeta CDR3 region, as defined according to IMGT, were carried out with immunoSEQ immunosequencing protocols. Turning to the authors' computational methods: The immunoSEQ service preprocessed the raw sequence data to correct PCR and sequencing errors. Data were loaded into the immunoSEQ Analyzer and further analyzed with VDJtools v1.0.7. The paired Wilcoxon signed-rank test was applied to assess differences between patients and controls. As stored in TCRdb, this immuneACCESS dataset retains in-frame rearrangements with V and J assigned. A fraction of the clones does not appear; measured against another copy, unresolved V genes explain less than half of the discrepancy, and the remainder lacks a known reason. V, J and clone size derive from that table, while D and trimming were established from the DNA sequence. For this sample the table gives 20,000 or so clones, of which roughly nine tenths were detected only once. Approximately 0.58% of the sample is taken by the ten largest.

Broader findings and caveats from the paper: A comparatively small study sample was produced by the strict matching and exclusion criteria, and the generalizability of findings was thereby limited. The top five TRBV05-01 clones in every sequenced subject were all private clones. Higher TRBV05-01 (Vbeta 5.1) usage among CD4+ T cells of depressed patients compared with controls was confirmed by sequencing, with p = 0.040 in a one-tailed test. In the sequencing data, TRBV25-01 and TRBV02-01 usage was found to follow the flow-cytometry pattern, although statistical significance was not reached. For the sequencing comparisons, planned one-tailed tests were run on just three Vbeta families that had been chosen in advance.

The clonotype originates from a woman between 35 and 50 years old with major depressive disorder. This chain is built from TRBV5-1 and TRBJ2-5, and TRBD1 matches 10 of the central bases. Sequenced input: CD4+ T cells from PBMCs. In nucleotides, the sequence is TGCGCCAGCAGCGAGGGACAGGGGATAGGAGAGACCCAGTACTTC. Its coded protein is CASSEGQGIGETQYF.